There are many counts of the clone carrying this TCR beta chain. Its antigen remains unknown. The data were obtained in a study of T cell clonality in common variable immunodeficiency. Findings and caveats of the study: Fewer deletions and N-nucleotide insertions were reportedly seen in common variable immunodeficiency TCR beta sequences. CVID patient heterogeneity limited repertoire-clinical complication correlations.

Profiled with immunoSEQ multiplex PCR; TCRdb holds only in-frame clones, not every one. The table lists around 9,200 clones, with no singletons. The receptor was derived from a human donor with common variable immunodeficiency. The sample comprised peripheral blood mononuclear cells.

The CDR3 spells CAWSVLGEKLFF. The covered CDR3 bases are TGTGCCTGGAGTGTACTCGGGGAAAAA. The gene calls are TRBV30 and TRBJ1-4; D is ambiguous. The CDR3 end falls 3 residues outside the read, so it is completed with the germline J gene. In germline, CDR1 is GTSNPN, CDR2 SVGIG (reference sequence). Trimming cost V 0 bases and J 8 bases, with 7 bases left between them. The CDR3 runs to 12 residues.